This T cell receptor beta chain was identified in a study of T-cell reconstitution after alpha-beta-depleted transplantation in children (dated by TCRdb to 2016 to 2017). Study-level background: The study quantitatively tracked T-cell immune reconstitution after TCRalphabeta/CD19-depleted allogeneic hematopoietic cell transplantation in children using TCR repertoire profiling. General conclusions and limits of the study: The high TCRbeta diversity at day 60 in some patients was ascribed to recipient T cells and intrathymic progenitors that had survived conditioning. Over subsequent months, a decline in hyperexpanded clone frequencies was noted, and after one year, T-cell counts and TCRbeta diversity were mostly ascribed to newly produced T cells. The apparently early recovery of alphabetaT-cell counts about two months after transplant reportedly depended on only several hundred rapidly expanded clones that came from non-depleted graft cells.

Library construction relied on PCR. Reads for this sample came from an Illumina HiSeq 2500. TCR libraries were prepared with molecular barcoding, using unique molecular identifiers to normalize TCRbeta repertoire quantification. TCRdb reanalyzed the raw reads on its own, using fastp at Q25 for trimming and MiXCR for clone calling, and kept in-frame beta chains. Rows matching on CDR3 protein sequence are summarized as one entry with the most common DNA and genes. This sample gives roughly 100,000 distinct CDR3 sequences in total; approximately 6% of them show up just once. The ten biggest clones cover around 5.6% of the sample. The sample's time point, from its label and the paper: day 60 (about 2 months) after transplantation. The treatment or condition label corresponds to: allogeneic hematopoietic cell transplantation with graft depleted of TCRalphabeta T cells and CD19 B cells. Transplant recipients were children who received TCRalphabeta/CD19-depleted allogeneic hematopoietic cell grafts.

Concerning this clonotype itself: Its antigen is currently not known. No much larger clonotype is one base removed from it; base qualities were not supplied.

The origin of this receptor is a female patient aged 2 to 10 who had a stem cell transplant for Fanconi anemia, so the T cells may come from the graft donor. The sequences come from PBMCs, mostly from graft donor cells, collected 60 days after TCRalphabeta/CD19-depleted stem cell transplant.

The CDR3 in this case is CASSLGSWGHAYEQYF. The nucleotide sequence is given as TGCGCCAGCAGCTTGGGGTCTTGGGGACACGCCTACGAGCAGTACTTC. In this chain, TRBV5-1 is recombined with TRBJ2-7, with TRBD1 perhaps the D gene, on 6 matching bases. In the germline V gene, CDR1 corresponds to SGHRS and CDR2 to YFSETQ. The CDR3 runs 16 residues from the cysteine to the phenylalanine. Only the CDR3 DNA stays, 48 bases, in frame from base 1. Trimming removed 0 bases from V and 2 bases from J, leaving 15 bases between the germline ends.